Listed below are T cell receptor beta chains from one sample, sequenced in a study of shared clonotypes between healthy human individuals. Only in-frame clones appear in the TCRdb table, and some are missing; sequencing was by immunoSEQ multiplex PCR. The sample consists of over 2,000,000 clones, around 95% of them appearing once. The sequencing sample was made of naive CD8+ T cells from PBMCs. These receptors all stem from a man aged 18 to 35 in good health. Some clones in this sample may be carry-over from other donors' samples. CDR3s include the opening cysteine and the closing phenylalanine or tryptophan.

>TRBJ2-1|TRBV5-1
CASSLESGRRYNEQFF
>TRBJ1-5|TRBV27
CASSLQGNQPQHF
>TRBJ1-2|TRBV4-1
CASSQRRGLDGYTF
>TRBJ2-1|TRBV23-1
CASSPGLAENNEQFF
>TRBJ2-5|TRBV27
CASRATGEETQYF
>TRBJ1-1|TRBV7-9
CALERGASTEAFF
>TRBJ2-7|TRBV21-1
CASSSDDGGRTSYEQYF
>TRBJ2-3|TRBV11-1
CASSLVSRRGRTDTQYF
>TRBJ1-2|TRBV29-1
CSVEGGEYGYTF
>TRBJ1-1|TRBV7-9
CASSFAGTTEAFF
>TRBJ1-2|TRBV12-5
CASGLSTPRLYGYTF
>TRBJ1-5|TRBV5-8
CASSLKTEIPFLSNQPQHF
>TRBJ2-3|TRBV7-9
CASSTRTGGGFDTQYF
>TRBJ2-1|TRBV7-2
CASSLAPSGTYNEQFF
>TRBJ2-7|TRBV18
CASSPPGDPSEQYF
>TRBJ2-7|TRBV6-5
CASSYSANEQYF
>TRBJ1-1|TRBV4-2
CASSHHLGNRGDEAFF
>TRBJ2-2|TRBV9
CASSVQTGSRTGELFF
>TRBJ1-4|TRBV27
CASSFLQSGEKLFF
>TRBJ2-1|TRBV5-6
CASSFAYNEQFF
>TRBJ2-2|TRBV15
CATSREHRAGELFF
>TRBJ2-7|TRBV7-6
CASSPPAVWGQGHYEQYF
>TRBJ2-1|TRBV29-1
CSVGGRETYNEQFF
>TRBJ1-5|TRBV6-5
CASSYAEGGQPQHF
>TRBJ2-3|TRBV9
CASSIPLTSGRATDTQYF
>TRBJ1-3|TRBV7-9
CASSRSPGNTIYF
>TRBJ2-2|TRBV19
CASSIVGNTGELFF
>TRBJ2-1|TRBV27
CASSPRDYYNEQFF
>TRBJ1-6|TRBV4-2
CASSQETGRSSPLHF
>TRBJ2-2|TRBV30
CAWSPRGSTGELFF
>TRBJ2-1|TRBV4-1
CASSRPREYNEQFF
>TRBJ2-7|TRBV5-6
CASSLDTTEQYF
>TRBJ2-7|TRBV5-1
CASSLGQGRYEQYF
>TRBJ2-2|TRBV7-9
CASSLLPPNTGELFF
>TRBJ2-1|TRBV19
CASSMSGAFPALEQFF
>TRBJ1-2|TRBV14
CASSQSRLISGGYTF
>TRBJ2-1|TRBV30
CAWADGNEQFF
>TRBJ2-7|TRBV28
CASSLPGVGEQYF
>TRBJ2-7|TRBV5-8
CASSLLIGATYEQYF
>TRBJ2-5|TRBV9
CASSAGTSGMGETQYF
>TRBJ1-1|TRBV6-5
CASRTGRLDVEAFF
>TRBJ2-1|TRBV2
CASSVNGASYNEQFF
>TRBJ2-1|TRBV5-1
CASSLPKGLADPYNEQFF
>TRBJ2-5|TRBV11-2
CASSARDFLQQQETQYF
>TRBJ1-2|TRBV19
CASSAGTAIVSGYTF
>TRBJ2-5|TRBV5-5
CASTTEMREGETQYF
>TRBJ2-7|TRBV2
CASKRTVYEQYF
>TRBJ2-1|TRBV28
CASSTTSGTSESSYNEQFF
>TRBJ2-1|TRBV7-8
CASSLVLAGGSVGGEQFF
>TRBJ1-3|TRBV6-1
CASSGGQDSF
>TRBJ2-3|TRBV28
CASTDRDTTDTQYF
>TRBJ2-1|TRBV30
CAWSVQGAGVNYNEQFF